Below are 6 T cell receptor beta chains sequenced from a single sample in a study of blood T cell repertoires in COVID-19. Libraries were prepared by immunoSEQ multiplex PCR; TCRdb keeps only in-frame clonotypes and omits some of them. The sample carries 150,000 to 200,000 clones, around 87% recorded once. The sample consisted of peripheral blood. These receptors were taken from a woman under 30 who had recovered from COVID-19.

V usage is TRBV6-4 and J usage is TRBJ2-1; 10 nucleotides match TRBD2. CDR1 is MRHNA, CDR2 SNTAGT, per germline. This CDR3 comprises 15 residues. Losses at the gene ends were 3 bases for V and 6 bases for J; bases not matched to a gene: 5. The CDR3 is CASSDKLAGSNEQFF. The CDR3 nucleotides read TGTGCCAGCAGTGATAAACTAGCGGGAAGCAATGAGCAGTTCTTC.

The gene calls are TRBV30 and TRBJ2-3; D may be TRBD1 (6 bases). From germline, CDR1 is GTSNPN and CDR2 SVGIG (reference sequence). V was trimmed by 1 base and J by 1 base, leaving 6 bases between them. The CDR3 spans 13 residues. CDR3 loop: CAWSGQGTDTQYF. CDR3 bases: TGTGCCTGGAGTGGACAGGGCACAGATACGCAGTATTTT.

The gene calls are TRBV27 and TRBJ1-1; D gene unclear. The V gene lost 8 bases and the J gene lost 0 bases, with 10 bases spanning the gap. This CDR3 has 13 amino acids. Germline CDR1 reads MNHEY; CDR2 reads SMNVEV (reference sequence). This CDR3 is CASGKQLNTEAFF. Written as DNA, the CDR3 is TGTGCCAGCGGTAAACAGTTGAACACTGAAGCTTTCTTT.

CDR3 in DNA: TGTGCCAGCAGCTTATCAGGTGGCATCTCTGGGGCCAACGTCCTGACTTTC. It is translated as CASSLSGGISGANVLTF. The rearrangement joins TRBV7-9 to TRBJ2-6; no clear D. The CDR3 is 17 residues long. V lost 2 bases and J lost 0, with 11 bases in between. Germline assignment: CDR1 SEHNR and CDR2 FQNEAQ (reference sequence). Looking up the rest from reference TRBV7-9 and TRBJ2-6 gives the full variable domain: DTGVSQNPRHKITKRGQNVTFRCDPISEHNRLYWYRQTLGQGPEFLTYFQNEAQLEKSRLLSDRFSAERPKGSFSTLEIQRTEQGDSAMYLCASSLSGGISGANVLTFGAGSRLTVL.

The chain carries TRBV5-1 and TRBJ1-2; D uncertain. V was trimmed by 5 bases and J by 4 bases, leaving 24 bases between them. The CDR3 consists of 17 residues. CDR1 is SGHRS and CDR2 is YFSETQ in the germline V gene. CDR3 amino acids: CASSSRFREPRSYGYTF. CDR3 DNA sequence: TGCGCCAGCAGTTCCCGTTTCCGGGAGCCGAGGAGCTATGGCTACACCTTC.

The rearrangement links TRBV6-5 to TRBJ2-3; no clear D. The CDR3 has 11 residues. Germline V gives CDR1 MNHEY, CDR2 SVGAGI. V gave up 8 bases and J gave up 2 bases, with 5 bases separating them. The chain's CDR3 is CASRLTDTQYF. CDR3 in DNA: TGTGCCAGCCGACTCACAGATACGCAGTATTTT.